This TCR beta chain was sequenced during a study of T cells after yellow fever vaccination. Whole-study findings and limits: One caveat is that FACS-sorted repertoires could contain abundant clonotypes contaminating from the bulk population. A large majority of primary-vaccination clones showed up again after the booster (about 96% CD4, about 90% CD8). Researchers noted that a small share of clonotypes showed up in both CD4 and CD8 compartments.

With 6 bases removed from V and 6 bases from J, the gap between germline ends came to 17 bases. This CDR3 is built from 14 residues. TCRdb re-derived calls from the 5' RACE reads in MiXCR, one entry per CDR3 protein. The sample gives some 340,000 distinct CDR3 sequences, roughly 4% of which show up once; 20% to 25% is in the top ten. This clonotype was recorded many times. The antigen is not known. The sample was PBMCs, taken 5 days after the yellow fever booster vaccination. The chain uses TRBV12-3 or TRBV12-4 and TRBJ1-2; no reliable D call. The receptor's source is a man aged 18 to 29 who received the YFV17D yellow fever vaccine. The CDR3 sequence: CASSPQAGAHGYTF. The DNA for the CDR3 is TGTGCCAGCAGCCCGCAGGCTGGAGCTCATGGCTACACCTTC.